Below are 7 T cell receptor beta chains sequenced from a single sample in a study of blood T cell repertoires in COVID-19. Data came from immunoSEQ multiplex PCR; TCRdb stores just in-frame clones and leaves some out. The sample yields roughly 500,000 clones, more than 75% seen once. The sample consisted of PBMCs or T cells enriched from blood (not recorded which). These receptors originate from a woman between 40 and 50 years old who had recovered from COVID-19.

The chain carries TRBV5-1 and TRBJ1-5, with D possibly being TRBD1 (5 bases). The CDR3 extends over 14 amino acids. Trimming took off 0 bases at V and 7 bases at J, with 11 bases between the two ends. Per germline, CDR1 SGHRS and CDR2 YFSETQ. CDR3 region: CASSLGAGGQPQHF. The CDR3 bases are TGCGCCAGCAGCTTGGGAGCCGGGGGGCAGCCCCAGCATTTT. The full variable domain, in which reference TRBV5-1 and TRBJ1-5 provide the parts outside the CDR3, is KAGVTQTPRYLIKTRGQQVTLSCSPISGHRSVSWYQQTPGQGLQFLFEYFSETQRNKGNFPGRFSGRQFSNSRSEMNVSTLELGDSALYLCASSLGAGGQPQHFGDGTRLSIL.

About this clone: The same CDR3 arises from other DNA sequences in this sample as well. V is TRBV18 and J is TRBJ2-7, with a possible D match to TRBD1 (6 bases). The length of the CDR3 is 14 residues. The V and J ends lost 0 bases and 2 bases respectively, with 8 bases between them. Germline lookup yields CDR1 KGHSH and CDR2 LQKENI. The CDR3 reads CASSPPGTPYEQYF. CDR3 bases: TGTGCCAGCTCACCACCTGGGACACCCTACGAGCAGTACTTC.

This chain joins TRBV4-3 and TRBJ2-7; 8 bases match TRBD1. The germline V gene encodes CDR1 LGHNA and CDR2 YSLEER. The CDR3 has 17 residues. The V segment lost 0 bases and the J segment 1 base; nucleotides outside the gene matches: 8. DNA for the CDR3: TGCGCCAGCAGCCAAGATCCTCCCCACAGGGGGTCCTACGAGCAGTACTTC. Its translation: CASSQDPPHRGSYEQYF.

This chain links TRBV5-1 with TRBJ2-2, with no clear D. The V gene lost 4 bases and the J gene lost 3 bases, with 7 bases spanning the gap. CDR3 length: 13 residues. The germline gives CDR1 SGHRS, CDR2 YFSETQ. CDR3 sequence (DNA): TGCGCCAGCAGCCGGGTCTACACCGGGGAGCTGTTTTTT. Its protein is CASSRVYTGELFF.

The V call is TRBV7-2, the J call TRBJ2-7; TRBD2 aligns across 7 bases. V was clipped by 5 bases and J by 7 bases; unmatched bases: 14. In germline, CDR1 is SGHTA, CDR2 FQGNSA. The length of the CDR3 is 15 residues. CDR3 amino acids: CASSPHARELGEQYF. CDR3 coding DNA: TGTGCCAGCAGCCCCCATGCGCGGGAGTTGGGAGAGCAGTACTTC.

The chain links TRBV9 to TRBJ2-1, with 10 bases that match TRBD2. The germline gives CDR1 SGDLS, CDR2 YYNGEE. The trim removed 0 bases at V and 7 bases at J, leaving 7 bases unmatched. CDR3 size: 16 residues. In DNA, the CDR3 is TGTGCCAGCAGCGTAGGGTCTAGCGGGAGTTTTAATGAGCAGTTCTTC. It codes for CASSVGSSGSFNEQFF.

This chain's CDR3 is CASSLFPGGTPNEKLFF. CDR3 sequence (DNA): TGTGCCAGCAGCTTATTTCCAGGGGGGACTCCGAATGAAAAACTGTTTTTT. The chain joins TRBV11-2 to TRBJ1-4; 7 bases align to TRBD1. Per germline, CDR1 SGHAT and CDR2 FQNNGV. Unmatched junction bases numbered 11, after V lost 2 bases and J lost 5 bases. This CDR3 spans 17 amino acids. The full variable domain, rest sourced from reference TRBV11-2 and TRBJ1-4, is EAGVAQSPRYKIIEKRQSVAFWCNPISGHATLYWYQQILGQGPKLLIQFQNNGVVDDSQLPKDRFSAERLKGVDSTLKIQPAKLEDSAVYLCASSLFPGGTPNEKLFFGSGTQLSVL.